The 9 T cell receptor beta chains below all came from one sample that was sequenced in a study of resident and recirculating memory T cells in vitiligo. Generated by immunoSEQ multiplex PCR, the TCRdb table keeps only in-frame clones and is missing some. The sample carries 40,000 to 45,000 clones, about nine tenths recorded once. What was sequenced was blood. These receptors were collected from a male donor with vitiligo.

The chain uses TRBV29-1 and TRBJ2-7, with D perhaps matching TRBD1 (6 bases). V was cut by 7 bases and J by 4 bases, with 17 bases left in between. This CDR3 region has 13 residues. CDR1 is SQVTM and CDR2 is ANQGSEA in the germline V gene. CDR3 bases: TGCAGCGCCCGTGCAGGACAGATTTACGAGCAGTACTTC. Translated: CSARAGQIYEQYF.

This chain uses TRBV25-1 with TRBJ1-2; the D gene is possibly TRBD1 (6 bases). Germline values: CDR1 MGHDK, CDR2 SYGVNS. The V end was cut by 5 bases, the J end by 8 bases, with 21 bases between. This CDR3 region has 15 residues. The CDR3 loop is CASSSPGRGFRGYTF. For the CDR3, the DNA is TGTGCCAGCAGTAGCCCTGGCAGGGGATTTCGCGGCTACACCTTC.

This sequence joins TRBV5-4 and TRBJ2-7; TRBD1 matches at 12 bases. The germline CDR1 and CDR2 sequences are SGHNT and YYREEE (reference sequence). There are 20 residues in the CDR3. The junction had 13 bases not matched to a gene; V was cut back by 0 bases and J by 0 bases. The CDR3 DNA follows: TGTGCCAGCAGCTTGGGGCTGGTAGGGACAGGGGGCCGAATCTCCTACGAGCAGTACTTC. This encodes CASSLGLVGTGGRISYEQYF.

The J gene is TRBJ1-2, the V gene TRBV27, with D tentatively TRBD1 (6 bases). CDR1 and CDR2 from the germline V gene are MNHEY and SMNVEV (reference sequence). The ends were cut back, 8 bases at V and 4 bases at J, with 20 bases in the middle. This CDR3 contains 15 residues. For the CDR3, the DNA is TGTGCCAGCCGTCTTCGTTTTACAGGGTCCTATGGCTACACCTTC. It is translated as CASRLRFTGSYGYTF.

J is TRBJ1-2 and V is TRBV5-1; a possible D gene is TRBD1 (6 bases). The CDR3 length is 16 residues. Germline V gene sequence: CDR1 SGHRS, CDR2 YFSETQ. V lost 3 bases to trimming and J lost 5 bases, with 20 bases between them. CDR3 in amino acids: CASSSNSGGAGYGYTF. The CDR3 DNA is TGCGCCAGCAGCTCCAACTCGGGGGGCGCGGGATATGGCTACACCTTC. The full variable domain, rest sourced from reference TRBV5-1 and TRBJ1-2, is KAGVTQTPRYLIKTRGQQVTLSCSPISGHRSVSWYQQTPGQGLQFLFEYFSETQRNKGNFPGRFSGRQFSNSRSEMNVSTLELGDSALYLCASSSNSGGAGYGYTFGSGTRLTVV.

The chain employs TRBV14 and TRBJ1-1, with 7 positions matching TRBD1. The germline V gene encodes CDR1 SGHDN and CDR2 FVKESK. The CDR3 is 15 residues long. Losses at the gene ends were 4 bases for V and 1 base for J; bases not matched to a gene: 6. CDR3 DNA sequence: TGTGCCAGCAGCCGTCGGACAGGAAAGAACACTGAAGCTTTCTTT. This encodes CASSRRTGKNTEAFF.

The chain combines TRBV5-1 with TRBJ1-1; possibly TRBD1 for D (6 bases). Germline CDR1 SGHRS, CDR2 YFSETQ. This CDR3 is 14 amino acids long. V was clipped by 3 bases and J by 5 bases, with 14 bases between them. The CDR3 here is CASSSGGLGTEAFF. The CDR3 DNA is TGCGCCAGCAGCTCGGGGGGCCTGGGAACTGAAGCTTTCTTT.

This chain connects TRBV2 to TRBJ2-7; TRBD2 might be the D (5 bases). Trimming took 7 bases from V and 0 from J, leaving 7 bases between them. Germline-derived CDR1 and CDR2 are SNHLY and FYNNEI. The CDR3 is 12 amino acids. This chain's CDR3 is CASNRGSYEQYF. For the CDR3, the DNA is TGTGCCAGCAACCGGGGCTCCTACGAGCAGTACTTC.

The chain joins TRBV27 to TRBJ1-5; weak D call: TRBD1 (5 bases). Germline V gene lookup returns CDR1 MNHEY and CDR2 SMNVEV (reference sequence). The CDR3 is made up of 15 amino acids. Trimming stripped 5 bases from V and 2 bases from J, with 13 bases between. The CDR3: CASSPLGQGNQPQHF. CDR3 nucleotide sequence: TGTGCCAGCAGTCCCCTGGGGCAGGGCAATCAGCCCCAGCATTTT.